Presented here are 10 T cell receptor beta chains from one specimen sequenced in a study of blood T cells in healthy people across ages (dated by TCRdb to between 2015 and 2016). Libraries came from 5' RACE. A second PCR of about 6 to 11 cycles was run with a J-beta primer mix and a sample-barcoded 5' primer. Using fastp trimming at Q25 and MiXCR clonotype assembly, TCRdb reanalyzed the public sequencing data and kept in-frame beta chains. Identical CDR3 protein sequences are pooled into one entry, listed with their most common genes and DNA. For this sample there are 1,800,000 or so distinct CDR3 sequences; approximately 40% appear just once. The ten largest clones take up 23% of the sample. The sequenced material came from blood. These receptors originate from a human donor in good health.

The J gene is TRBJ2-1, the V gene TRBV7-9; a possible D gene is TRBD2 (5 bases). Per the germline V gene, CDR1 is SEHNR and CDR2 is FQNEAQ (reference sequence). The CDR3 totals 12 residues. V dropped 5 bases and J dropped 13 bases, with 15 bases sitting between them. CDR3 nucleotide sequence: TGTGCCAGCAGCCCCCTTGGGGAGACCCAGTTCTTC. It yields the protein CASSPLGETQFF.

The chain uses TRBV28 and TRBJ2-5, with D tentatively TRBD2 (7 bases). Germline values: CDR1 MDHEN, CDR2 SYDVKM. Trimming removed 5 bases from V and 5 bases from J, with 18 bases in between. The CDR3 is 15 residues long. The CDR3 DNA follows: TGTGCCAGCAGTCGTTATGGGGGGGCTGGGGAGACCCAGTACTTC. The encoded protein is CASSRYGGAGETQYF. The full variable domain, rest sourced from reference TRBV28 and TRBJ2-5, is DVKVTQSSRYLVKRTGEKVFLECVQDMDHENMFWYRQDPGLGLRLIYFSYDVKMKEKGDIPEGYSVSREKKERFSLILESASTNQTSMYLCASSRYGGAGETQYFGPGTRLLVL.

There are a few counts of this clonotype. DNA for the CDR3: TGCAGCGTTGAAGATCTTAATGGCTACACCTTC. This sequence encodes CSVEDLNGYTF. The V call is TRBV29-1, the J call TRBJ1-2, with unresolved D. This CDR3 comprises 11 residues. Germline V gives CDR1 SQVTM, CDR2 ANQGSEA. V lost 0 bases, J lost 6 bases, and 5 bases lay in between.

This clonotype showed up just a few times. The chain joins TRBV11-2 to TRBJ2-1; D gene unclear. The CDR3 is made up of 14 amino acids. The germline V gene has CDR1 SGHAT and CDR2 FQNNGV. V lost 4 bases, J lost 0 bases, and 7 bases lay in between. The CDR3 coding sequence is TGTGCCAGCAGCTCGGCTTACTCCTACAATGAGCAGTTCTTC. Translating it yields CASSSAYSYNEQFF.

This clonotype has just a few counts. This sequence joins TRBV5-5 and TRBJ1-1; 8 positions match TRBD1. Germline assignment: CDR1 SGHKS and CDR2 YYEKEE (reference sequence). CDR3 length: 16 amino acids. The V segment lost 4 bases and the J segment 5 bases; nucleotides outside the gene matches: 13. CDR3 sequence reads: CASSPTPDRVNTEAFF. CDR3 in DNA: TGTGCCAGCAGCCCCACCCCGGACAGGGTTAATACTGAAGCTTTCTTT.

This sequence joins TRBV7-2 and TRBJ1-2, with D unresolved. Germline V gene data show CDR1 as SGHTA and CDR2 as FQGNSA. The CDR3 length is 15 residues. V lost 7 bases to trimming and J lost 2 bases, with 17 bases between them. The CDR3, as DNA: TGTGCCAGCACAGGAACGTCCAGAAAGAACTATGGCTACACCTTC. Its protein is CASTGTSRKNYGYTF.

The chain carries TRBV12-3 or TRBV12-4 and TRBJ1-5; no clear D. V was clipped by 5 bases and J by 9 bases, with 11 bases between them. The CDR3 has 12 residues. This CDR3 is CASSPIRRPQHF. In DNA, the CDR3 is TGTGCCAGCAGTCCAATCAGACGGCCCCAGCATTTT.

This clonotype was counted a few times. The chain combines TRBV9 with TRBJ2-7, with 7 bases aligning to TRBD1. The CDR3 extends over 14 amino acids. In germline, CDR1 is SGDLS, CDR2 YYNGEE. The trim removed 3 bases at V and 3 bases at J, leaving 6 bases unmatched. DNA of the CDR3: TGTGCCAGCAGCGCACACAGGGGCGACTACGAGCAGTACTTC. It yields the protein CASSAHRGDYEQYF.

The chain links TRBV5-6 to TRBJ2-6; D uncertain. Germline CDR1 and CDR2: SGHDT and YYEEEE. The length of the CDR3 is 15 residues. V was shortened by 7 bases and J by 0 bases, with 11 bases between the two germline ends. The CDR3 region is CASAELPSGANVLTF. In DNA form, the CDR3 reads TGTGCCAGCGCCGAGCTCCCCTCTGGGGCCAACGTCCTGACTTTC.

This clonotype occurred many times. CDR3 sequence reads: CSAWGRRTEAFF. In DNA, the CDR3 is TGCAGTGCTTGGGGCCGGAGGACTGAAGCTTTCTTT. V and J are TRBV20-1 and TRBJ1-1; maybe TRBD1 (5 bases). The CDR3 consists of 12 residues. The germline CDR1 and CDR2 sequences are DFQATT and SNEGSKA (reference sequence). V lost 5 bases to trimming and J lost 5 bases, with 12 bases between them.